Listed here are 17 T cell receptor beta chains from one sample, sequenced in a study of cytomegalovirus exposure and HLA in healthy donors (dated by TCRdb to 2015 to 2018). The library was generated by the immunoSEQ multiplex PCR assay. For the multiplex PCR, a mixture combining 60 forward primers for TCR Vbeta segments and 13 reverse primers for TCR Jbeta segments was used. TCRdb took this table from immuneACCESS and kept in-frame rearrangements with V and J called. Such tables lack part of the clones; where checked against another copy, unresolved V genes explain under half of the gap, and the rest is unexplained. Across this sample there are roughly 120,000 clones, with about 80% seen only once. Together, the top ten hold more than 1.4% of the sample. The sequenced material came from PBMCs. These receptors were obtained from a woman in her late teens or twenties in good health and CMV-seronegative.

The V call is TRBV10-3, the J call TRBJ1-2; D might be TRBD1 (6 bases). The CDR3 is made up of 19 amino acids. Germline V gene lookup returns CDR1 ENHRY and CDR2 SYGVKD. V lost 5 bases to trimming and J lost 3 bases, with 28 bases between them. The CDR3, as DNA: TGTGCCATCAGTACAGACAGGAGAACTCAGCGTAGGTCAGACTATGGCTACACCTTC. Translated, it gives CAISTDRRTQRRSDYGYTF.

In this sample, this clone turned up once. The chain couples TRBV9 to TRBJ2-2, with 11 bases identical to TRBD2. V lost 3 bases and J lost 3; bases outside the gene matches: 19. The CDR3 sequence is 21 residues long. Per germline, CDR1 SGDLS and CDR2 YYNGEE. The CDR3 protein is CASSATSGTSGPTWDTGELFF. CDR3 nucleotide sequence: TGTGCCAGCAGCGCCACTTCCGGGACTAGCGGTCCAACATGGGACACCGGGGAGCTGTTTTTT.

V usage is TRBV4-3 and J usage is TRBJ2-2, with a weak D call TRBD2 (5 bases). V was clipped by 3 bases and J by 1 base, with 12 bases between them. CDR3 length: 16 residues. Looked up from germline, CDR1 is LGHNA and CDR2 is YSLEER. Written as DNA, the CDR3 is TGCGCCAGCAGCCATCTGCTAGCAGTGAACACCGGGGAGCTGTTTTTT. Protein sequence: CASSHLLAVNTGELFF.

The chain recombines TRBV5-1 with TRBJ1-1, with 10 bases identical to TRBD1. Trimming at V came to 5 bases and at J to 3 bases, leaving 7 bases not matched to a gene. The CDR3 is 15 residues long. The germline V gene encodes CDR1 SGHRS and CDR2 YFSETQ. Here the CDR3 reads CASRRGQGRYTEAFF. The CDR3, as DNA: TGCGCCAGCAGAAGGGGACAGGGGAGGTACACTGAAGCTTTCTTT.

The gene calls are TRBV12-5 and TRBJ1-2, with D tentatively TRBD1 (5 bases). CDR1 and CDR2 (germline): LGHNT, FRNRAP. This CDR3 comprises 13 residues. The ends were cut back, 1 base at V and 5 bases at J, with 8 bases in the middle. CDR3 protein: CASGLAPGYGYTF. CDR3 sequence (DNA): TGTGCTAGTGGTTTGGCCCCAGGGTATGGCTACACCTTC.

This clone was observed once. This chain uses TRBV29-1 with TRBJ2-3; D possibly corresponds to TRBD1 (5 bases). Germline V gene sequence: CDR1 SQVTM, CDR2 ANQGSEA. This CDR3 is built from 14 residues. The V end was cut by 8 bases, the J end by 3 bases, with 18 bases between. The CDR3 loop is CSLTGQGRTDTQYF. The CDR3, as DNA: TGCAGCCTAACCGGGCAGGGAAGGACAGATACGCAGTATTTT.

The V and J genes are TRBV11-2 and TRBJ2-7, with 12 nucleotides matching TRBD2. Germline trimming cut 6 bases from V and 7 bases from J; bases unmatched to any gene: 13. CDR1 is SGHAT and CDR2 is FQNNGV in the germline V gene. CDR3 length: 16 amino acids. CDR3 bases: TGTGCCAGCAGTTCACAACCGGGACTAGCGGGTTTAGAGCAGTACTTC. This sequence encodes CASSSQPGLAGLEQYF.

The V and J genes are TRBV7-2 and TRBJ1-1, with D uncertain. Germline-derived CDR1 and CDR2 are SGHTA and FQGNSA. This CDR3 spans 12 amino acids. Trimming cost V 3 bases and J 8 bases, with 10 bases left between them. The CDR3 region has the DNA TGTGCCAGCAGCTTTATCACGGGGGAAGCTTTCTTT. Its translation is CASSFITGEAFF.

This clone has more than one count but fewer than ten. Other DNA sequences in the same sample also yield this CDR3. The J gene is TRBJ2-7, the V gene TRBV19, with 9 nucleotides matching TRBD1. Per the germline V gene, CDR1 is LNHDA and CDR2 is SQIVND (reference sequence). The V gene end was trimmed by 5 bases and the J gene end by 2 bases; junction bases not matched to a gene: 7. This CDR3 has 15 amino acids. CDR3 sequence (DNA): TGTGCCAGTAGTCGACGAGACAGGGGGACCTACGAGCAGTACTTC. Residues: CASSRRDRGTYEQYF.

The chain uses TRBV6-5 and TRBJ2-2; the D gene is possibly TRBD2 (5 bases). Germline CDR1 and CDR2: MNHEY and SVGAGI. Trimming stripped 5 bases from V and 0 bases from J, with 7 bases between. The CDR3 has 14 amino acids. CDR3 DNA: TGTGCCAGCAGTCTCGGGGCGAACACCGGGGAGCTGTTTTTT. It specifies CASSLGANTGELFF.

The V and J genes are TRBV7-3 and TRBJ1-5, with D possibly TRBD1 on 5 matching bases. There are 15 residues in the CDR3. Deletions cut 1 base from V and 4 bases from J, with 11 bases between. CDR1 is SGHTA and CDR2 is FQGTGA in the germline V gene. CDR3 protein: CASSLSAGLNQPQHF. The CDR3 DNA reads TGTGCCAGCAGCTTAAGCGCAGGGCTAAATCAGCCCCAGCATTTT.

The chain is built from TRBV14 and TRBJ2-3, with TRBD1 identical over 8 bases. Trimming took 4 bases from V and 5 from J; bases not matched to a gene: 11. The CDR3 covers 16 residues. Germline values: CDR1 SGHDN, CDR2 FVKESK. The CDR3 DNA reads as TGTGCCAGCAGCCTAGCCCCGGGACAGGAACTAGATACGCAGTATTTT. This sequence encodes CASSLAPGQELDTQYF.

The chain links TRBV4-2 to TRBJ2-7; 13 bases line up with TRBD2. Germline CDR1 LGHNA, CDR2 YNFKEQ. CDR3 length: 18 amino acids. With V trimmed by 0 bases and J by 5 bases, 10 bases remained unmatched. DNA of the CDR3: TGTGCCAGCAGCCAAGATAGCCGGACTAGCGGGAGTGAAAACGAGCAGTACTTC. Translating gives CASSQDSRTSGSENEQYF.

The V and J genes are TRBV5-6 and TRBJ2-1; D not certain. CDR3 length: 14 residues. V was cut by 0 bases and J by 9 bases, with 13 bases left in between. Germline V gene sequence: CDR1 SGHDT, CDR2 YYEEEE. This CDR3 is CASSLAVRIGEQFF. CDR3 coding DNA: TGTGCCAGCAGCTTGGCGGTGAGAATCGGTGAGCAGTTCTTC.

V gene TRBV7-9 combines with J gene TRBJ1-2; perhaps TRBD1 as D (6 bases). This CDR3 has 16 residues. Trimming left V 0 bases short and J 4 bases short, with 15 bases between. Germline-derived CDR1 and CDR2 are SEHNR and FQNEAQ (reference sequence). CDR3 amino acids: CASSLAFTTGGYGYTF. DNA for the CDR3: TGTGCCAGCAGCTTAGCCTTCACGACAGGAGGCTATGGCTACACCTTC.

The gene calls are TRBV7-2 and TRBJ1-6, with 7 nucleotides matching TRBD1. CDR3 size: 14 residues. Trimming cost V 9 bases and J 10 bases; bases outside gene matches: 12. CDR1 is SGHTA, CDR2 FQGNSA, per germline. CDR3 bases: TGTGCCAGTTCAATGCGGGACAGAGGGTCACCCCTCCACTTT. Encoded protein: CASSMRDRGSPLHF.

This clone was found once. The CDR3 region has the DNA TGTGCCACCAGCAGAGATCGGGGGGGCACTCCCTACGAGCAGTACTTC. Protein product: CATSRDRGGTPYEQYF. V usage is TRBV15 and J usage is TRBJ2-5, with 8 bases aligning to TRBD2. Near its end, the DNA agrees better with TRBJ2-7, so the J call may be wrong. CDR1 and CDR2 from the germline V gene are LNHNV and YYDKDF (reference sequence). CDR3 length: 16 amino acids.